This entry describes one T cell receptor (beta chain). The CDR3 has 16 amino acids. V shed 5 bases, J shed 1 base, and the junction held 4 bases outside the gene matches. Germline assignment: CDR1 ENHRY and CDR2 SYGVKD. The source of the sample is a study of shared clonotypes between healthy human individuals. Authors' analysis steps: Quality scores were absent from the junction-only immunoSEQ sequences, so filtering differed. The protocol was immunoSEQ multiplex PCR, while the TCRdb copy is restricted to in-frame clones and leaves out a portion. The V and J calls and clone size were taken over from that table, and D and trimming were inferred from the DNA. The sample lists approximately 500,000 clones, approximately 79% occurring once.

The sequenced sample was PBMCs. The clonotype originates from a woman aged 40-49 years in good health. Some clones in this sample may be carry-over from other donors' samples. V is TRBV10-3 and J is TRBJ2-3, with 12 bases that match TRBD2. The chain's CDR3 is CAISRLAGAGTDTQYF. The CDR3 nucleotides are TGTGCCATCAGTAGACTAGCGGGAGCGGGCACAGATACGCAGTATTTT.